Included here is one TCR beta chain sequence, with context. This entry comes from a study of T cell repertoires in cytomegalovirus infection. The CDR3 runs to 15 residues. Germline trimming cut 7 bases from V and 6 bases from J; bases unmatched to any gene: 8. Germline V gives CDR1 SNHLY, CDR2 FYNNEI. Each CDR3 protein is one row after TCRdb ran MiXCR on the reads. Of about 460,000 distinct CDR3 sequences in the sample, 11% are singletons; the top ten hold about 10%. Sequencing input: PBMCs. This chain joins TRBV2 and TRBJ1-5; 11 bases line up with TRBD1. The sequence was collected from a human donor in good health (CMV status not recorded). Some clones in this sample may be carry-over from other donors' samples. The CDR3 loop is CASKIGQGAGQPQHF. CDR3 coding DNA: TGTGCCAGCAAAATCGGACAGGGGGCTGGTCAGCCCCAGCATTTT.